A single T cell receptor beta chain is shown here with its context. It has no known antigen specificity. No base-level quality is on record; no much larger clone is a single base apart. Each donor gave one peripheral blood draw, roughly 120 mL on average, collected into heparinised tubes. Naive, central memory, regulatory and stem cell-like memory CD4+ T cells were sorted on a BD FACSAria II using a panel including CD45RO, CCR7, CD25, CD127, CD95 and CD27. Every sorted population had a purity above 95%. Right away, PBMCs were isolated by Lymphoprep density gradient centrifugation and were stained directly, with no culture step. So that batch effects would be minimized, each experiment stained and sorted samples in pairs, pairing one healthy donor with one patient. The entire amount of isolated RNA was reverse transcribed using the High Capacity cDNA Reverse Transcription Kit, so the sequenced TCRB transcripts were expressed ones. Deep immunoSEQ sequencing was applied to naive, central memory and regulatory T cell samples, giving an average of about 3.6 million total reads per sample. Sorted cells were lysed in RLT buffer, and RNA was extracted using DNase-treated RNeasy Micro or Mini kits according to cell number. To prevent cross-contamination, every cell subset was processed on its own, while patient and healthy donor samples were processed together. The immunoSEQ multiplex PCR was used to amplify TCRB sequences from cDNA, yielding 87-bp fragments that span the CDR3 region. The amplicons were sequenced using the Illumina HiSeq platform. For the original study's pipeline: Synthetic template baselines were used to correct PCR bias computationally, reads within Hamming distance 2 were collapsed together, and singletons that could not be merged were discarded. Reads were aligned against IMGT so that V, D and J genes, CDR3 length and insertions or deletions at six rearrangement sites could be assigned. Within each subset, clonotype counts were normalized to sorted cell number, and only after that were true diversity and Gini coefficients computed with the tcR R package. Repertoire sharing was quantified using the overlap coefficient calculated on TCRB nucleotide sequences. Out-of-frame TCRB sequences from naive cells were analyzed as a proxy for the pre-selection repertoire. TCRdb mirrors the immuneACCESS table, restricted to in-frame sequences. Some clones are absent from its copies; in checked studies, under half trace to an unresolved V gene, and the reason for the others is unknown. D and trimming come from the DNA, and the V and J calls and clone size come from that table. Here the sample has around 300,000 clones; about 11% occur a single time. Of the sample, roughly 0.014% falls within the top ten clones.

Cut back by 7 bases and 2 bases, the V and J ends lie 13 bases apart. According to the germline V gene, CDR1 reads MDHEN and CDR2 reads SYDVKM. From the cysteine up to the phenylalanine, the CDR3 has a length of 14 residues. Just the 42-base CDR3 DNA is kept, in frame starting at base 1. This sample was taken from a study of beta chain features in type 1 diabetes (dated by TCRdb to 2016 to 2019). Concerning the study at large: Patients and healthy donors did not differ in mean age, gender distribution, total cell number or subset yield. Across all samples, 90 million to 130 million sorted cells were examined, and cell number per subset correlated strongly with RNA yield. Regulatory and stem cell-like memory subsets were isolated from only 8 patients and roughly eight healthy donors, whereas naive and central memory subsets came from all 28 donors. In the study, TCRB repertoires of sorted circulating CD4+ T cell subsets from recently diagnosed type 1 diabetes patients were compared with those of matched healthy donors. The investigation overall reported the following: Only small numbers of individuals were included in the HLA sub-analyses, which left unresolved whether HLA type had any influence on TCRB rearrangement. Naive, central memory and regulatory TCRB repertoires appeared more similar among patients than among healthy donors. Shorter templates might have been favored by PCR, but patient and control samples were amplified and corrected together, so both groups would have been affected equally by any skew. Because cDNA rather than genomic DNA was sequenced, highly expressing activated cells could have been over-represented, although no difference in activation and CD3 levels was found between groups. In all four CD4+ subsets, TCRB CDR3 length was moderately but significantly shorter in type 1 diabetes patients. Fewer insertions and more nucleotide deletions at VDJ recombination sites were observed in patients with type 1 diabetes, implying thymic rearrangement abnormalities.

The material sequenced was naive CD4+ T cells from blood. The cell subset or site label, as the study defines it: true naive CD4+ T cells. This clonotype was sampled from a woman in her thirties in good health. The rearrangement combines TRBV28 with TRBJ2-3; the D gene identity is not certain. The CDR3 region: CASNTGGYTDTQYF. The bases are TGTGCCAGCAATACTGGCGGCTACACAGATACGCAGTATTTT.